This T cell receptor (beta chain) comes out of a study of post-analysis software for immune sequencing data. About the research overall: Relapsing-remitting, secondary progressive and progressive-relapsing multiple sclerosis were all included among the disease courses.

The CDR3 sequence is 16 residues long. The V gene's germline CDR1 is SGHRS and CDR2 YFSETQ. V lost 0 bases and J lost 0, with 12 bases in between. Unique molecular identifiers featured in each of the TCR beta cDNA libraries. TCRdb re-analysed the PCR reads in MiXCR, keeping a single row per CDR3 protein. Altogether about 500,000 distinct CDR3 sequences are present, approximately 46% being singletons, with the ten largest covering 12%. Points from the study as a whole: Roughly five TRBV segments appeared more often in patients than in controls, and TRBV5-6, TRBV5-1 and TRBV20-1 were among these. Strong co-clustering by F measure was seen for same-batch samples.

This clonotype was detected a few times. Its antigen is currently unknown. What was sequenced was blood. The clonotype originates from a girl aged 5-17 years with multiple sclerosis. V is TRBV5-1 and J is TRBJ1-2; the D gene is possibly TRBD1 (5 bases). The DNA of the CDR3 is TGCGCCAGCAGCTTGGTACCAGGGCAAGCTAACTATGGCTACACCTTC. This translates into CASSLVPGQANYGYTF.